This T cell receptor beta chain was sequenced in a study of cytomegalovirus exposure and HLA in healthy donors. TCRdb's table, derived via immunoSEQ multiplex PCR, lists solely in-frame clones and lacks some. The sample shows some 120,000 clones, roughly 91% of them seen only once. CDR1 KGHSH and CDR2 LQKENI come from the germline V gene. Trimming stripped 2 bases from V and 4 bases from J, with 16 bases between. This CDR3 spans 16 amino acids. The TCR was taken from a young man in good health and CMV-seronegative. Sequencing was performed on PBMCs. The rearrangement joins TRBV18 to TRBJ2-3, with D possibly being TRBD1 (5 bases). The CDR3 protein is CASSPIQVVSPDTQYF. CDR3 coding DNA: TGTGCCAGCTCACCAATACAGGTGGTTTCGCCAGATACGCAGTATTTT.